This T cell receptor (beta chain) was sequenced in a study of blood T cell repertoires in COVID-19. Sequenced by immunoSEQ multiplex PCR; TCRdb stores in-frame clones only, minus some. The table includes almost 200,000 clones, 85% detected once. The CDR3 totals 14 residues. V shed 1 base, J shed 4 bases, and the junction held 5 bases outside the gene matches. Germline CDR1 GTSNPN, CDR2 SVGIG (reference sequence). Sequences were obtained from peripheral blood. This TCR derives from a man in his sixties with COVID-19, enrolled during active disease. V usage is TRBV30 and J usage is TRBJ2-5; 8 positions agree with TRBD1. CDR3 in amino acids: CAWSEGGQGETQYF. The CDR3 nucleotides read TGTGCCTGGAGTGAGGGCGGACAGGGAGAGACCCAGTACTTC.